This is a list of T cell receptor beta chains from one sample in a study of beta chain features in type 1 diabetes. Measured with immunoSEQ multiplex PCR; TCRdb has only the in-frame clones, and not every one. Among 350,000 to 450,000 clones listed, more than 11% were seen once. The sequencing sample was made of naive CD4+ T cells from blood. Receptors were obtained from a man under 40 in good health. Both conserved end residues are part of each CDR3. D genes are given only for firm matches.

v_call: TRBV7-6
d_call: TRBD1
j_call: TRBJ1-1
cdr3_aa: CASSLEGTGNTEAFF

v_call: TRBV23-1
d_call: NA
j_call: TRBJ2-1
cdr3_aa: CASSQLDGSSYNEQFF

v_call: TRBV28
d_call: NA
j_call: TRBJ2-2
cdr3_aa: CASTMTAGELFF

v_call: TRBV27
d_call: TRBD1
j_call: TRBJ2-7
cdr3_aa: CASSTRTGPYEQYF

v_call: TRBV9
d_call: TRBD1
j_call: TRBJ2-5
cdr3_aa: CASSPHLSRGRNETQYF

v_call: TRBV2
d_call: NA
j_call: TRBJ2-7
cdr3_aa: CASSVGRNPYEQYF

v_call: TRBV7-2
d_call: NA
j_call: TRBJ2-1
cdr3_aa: CASSGWRGMGNEQFF

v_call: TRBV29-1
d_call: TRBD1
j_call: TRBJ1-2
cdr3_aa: CSVTGGVGYGYTF

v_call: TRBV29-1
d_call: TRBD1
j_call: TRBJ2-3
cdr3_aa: CSVGLGTGITDTQYF

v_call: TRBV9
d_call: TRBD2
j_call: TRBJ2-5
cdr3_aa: CASSASGLAEETQYF

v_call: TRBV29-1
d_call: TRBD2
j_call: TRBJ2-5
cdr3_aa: CSVQTSGGETQYF

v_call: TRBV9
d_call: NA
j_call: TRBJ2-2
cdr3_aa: CASSVRGGELFF

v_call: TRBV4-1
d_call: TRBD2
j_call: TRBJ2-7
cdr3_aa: CASSQEGALAGILNEQYF

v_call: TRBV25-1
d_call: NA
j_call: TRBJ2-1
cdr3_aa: CASGREGLHNEQFF

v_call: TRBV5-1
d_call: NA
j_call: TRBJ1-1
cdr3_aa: CASSGKQDMNTEAFF